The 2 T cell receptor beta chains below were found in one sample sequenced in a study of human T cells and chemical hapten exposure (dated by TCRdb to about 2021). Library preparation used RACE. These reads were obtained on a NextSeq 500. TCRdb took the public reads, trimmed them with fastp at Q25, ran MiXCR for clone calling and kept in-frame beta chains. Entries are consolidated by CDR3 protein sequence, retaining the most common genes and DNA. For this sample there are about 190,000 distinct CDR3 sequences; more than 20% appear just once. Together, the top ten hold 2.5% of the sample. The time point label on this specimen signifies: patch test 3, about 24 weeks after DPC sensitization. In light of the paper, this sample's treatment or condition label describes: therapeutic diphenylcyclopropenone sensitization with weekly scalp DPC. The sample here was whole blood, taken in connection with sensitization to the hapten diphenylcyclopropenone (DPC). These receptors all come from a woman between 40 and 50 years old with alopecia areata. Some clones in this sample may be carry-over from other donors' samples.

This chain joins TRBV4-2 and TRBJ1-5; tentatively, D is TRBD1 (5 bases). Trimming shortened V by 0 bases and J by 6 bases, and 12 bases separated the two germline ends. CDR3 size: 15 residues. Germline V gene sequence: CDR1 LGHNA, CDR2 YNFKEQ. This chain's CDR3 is CASSQEGAQGQPQHF. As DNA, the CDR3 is TGTGCCAGCAGCCAAGAAGGGGCGCAGGGTCAGCCCCAGCATTTT.

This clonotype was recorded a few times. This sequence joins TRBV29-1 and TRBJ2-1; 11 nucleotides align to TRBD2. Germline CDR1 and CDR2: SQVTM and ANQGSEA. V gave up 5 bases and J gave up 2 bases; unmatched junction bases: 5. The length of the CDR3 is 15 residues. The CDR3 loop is CSVSGTSGPYNEQFF. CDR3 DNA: TGCAGCGTTTCCGGGACTAGCGGCCCCTACAATGAGCAGTTCTTC.